This T cell receptor (beta chain) emerged from a study of shared clonotypes between healthy human individuals. Study background: Each donor contributed plates that comprised three CD4 naive, three CD4 memory, two CD8 naive and one CD8 memory.

Sequenced by immunoSEQ multiplex PCR; TCRdb stores in-frame clones only, minus some. There are some 1,900,000 clones in the sample; roughly 94% occur only once, and less than 1.5% lies in the top ten. The CDR3 sequence is 16 residues long. Looked up from germline, CDR1 is SGHRS and CDR2 is YFSETQ. The germline V and J ends were trimmed by 4 bases and 5 bases, with 22 bases remaining between them. The naive CD8 population came from CD45RO-negative cells selected for CCR7, without terminally differentiated effector memory CD45RA+ cells. Every donor was a Caucasian adult from Nashville, Tennessee. V usage is TRBV5-1 and J usage is TRBJ2-7, with D possibly TRBD2 on 6 matching bases. The clonotype originates from a man aged 18 to 29 in good health. Sequenced input: naive CD8+ T cells sorted from blood. Written as DNA, the CDR3 is TGCGCCAGCAGCCCGAGCCAGTGGGGGGTTATGGACGAGCAGTACTTC. Translation: CASSPSQWGVMDEQYF.